Given below is one TCR beta chain in context. The protocol was immunoSEQ multiplex PCR, while the TCRdb copy is restricted to in-frame clones and leaves out a portion. This sample has 130,000 or so clones, with more than 75% found just once. The germline gives CDR1 MNHEY, CDR2 SVGAGI. The CDR3 loop spans 15 amino acids. V was clipped by 8 bases and J by 0 bases, with 16 bases between them. The data belong to a study of blood T cell repertoires in COVID-19. Material: peripheral blood. This sequence was found in a human donor in a cohort sampled during active COVID-19. V is TRBV6-5 and J is TRBJ1-1; D uncertain. CDR3 bases: TGTGCCAGCCTGTTAGTCGGCGGAGTGAACACTGAAGCTTTCTTT. Translation gives CASLLVGGVNTEAFF.